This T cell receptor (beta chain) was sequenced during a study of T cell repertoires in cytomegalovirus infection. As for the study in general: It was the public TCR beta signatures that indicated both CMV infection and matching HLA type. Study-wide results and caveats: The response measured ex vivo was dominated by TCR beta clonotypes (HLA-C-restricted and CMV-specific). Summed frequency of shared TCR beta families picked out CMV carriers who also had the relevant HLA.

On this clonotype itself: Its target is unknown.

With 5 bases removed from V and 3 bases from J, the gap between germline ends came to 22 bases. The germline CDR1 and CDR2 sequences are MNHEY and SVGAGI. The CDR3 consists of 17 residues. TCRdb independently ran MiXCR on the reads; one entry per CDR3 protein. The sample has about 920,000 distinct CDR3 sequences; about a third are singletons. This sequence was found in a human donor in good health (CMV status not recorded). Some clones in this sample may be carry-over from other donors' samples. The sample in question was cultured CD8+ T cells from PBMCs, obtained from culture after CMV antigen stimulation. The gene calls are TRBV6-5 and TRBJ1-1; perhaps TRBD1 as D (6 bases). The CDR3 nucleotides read TGTGCCAGCAGTCGTACGTCATACAGGGTTAGGGACACTGAAGCTTTCTTT. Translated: CASSRTSYRVRDTEAFF.